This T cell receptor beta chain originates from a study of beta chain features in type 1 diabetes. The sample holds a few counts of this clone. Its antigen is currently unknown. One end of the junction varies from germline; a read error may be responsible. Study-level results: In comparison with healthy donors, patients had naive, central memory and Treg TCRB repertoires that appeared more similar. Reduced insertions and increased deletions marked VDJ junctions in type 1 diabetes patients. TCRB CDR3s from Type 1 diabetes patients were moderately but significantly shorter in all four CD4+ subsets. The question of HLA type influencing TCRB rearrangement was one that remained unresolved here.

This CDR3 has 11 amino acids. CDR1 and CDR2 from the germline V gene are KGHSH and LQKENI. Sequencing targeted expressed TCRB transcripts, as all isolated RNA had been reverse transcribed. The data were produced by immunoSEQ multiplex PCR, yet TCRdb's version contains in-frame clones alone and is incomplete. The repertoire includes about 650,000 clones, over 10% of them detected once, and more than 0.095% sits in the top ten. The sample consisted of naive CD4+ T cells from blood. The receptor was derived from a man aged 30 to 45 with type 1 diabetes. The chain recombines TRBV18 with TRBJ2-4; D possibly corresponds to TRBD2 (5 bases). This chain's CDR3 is CASSSGSFEHF. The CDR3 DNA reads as TGTGCCAGCTCCTCGGGGTCCTTCGAGCACTTC.